The 15 T cell receptor beta chains reported below all come from one sample, sequenced in a study of blood T cell repertoires in COVID-19. Clones were sequenced by immunoSEQ multiplex PCR, and TCRdb holds only the in-frame ones, with some missing. This table holds roughly 40,000 clones, 75% to 90% found once. Sequencing was done on a sample of peripheral blood. These receptors were obtained from a young man with active or convalescent COVID-19.

In its sample, this clone was seen a few times. This sequence joins TRBV19 and TRBJ2-3; 8 bases are shared with TRBD2. The germline gives CDR1 LNHDA, CDR2 SQIVND (reference sequence). The CDR3 sequence is 16 residues long. V shed 7 bases, J shed 4 bases, and the junction held 13 bases outside the gene matches. Written as DNA, the CDR3 is TGTGCCAGTAATTCCGGGGGGGCGTTGTTCGCAGATACGCAGTATTTT. Amino acids: CASNSGGALFADTQYF.

The chain couples TRBV7-9 to TRBJ1-2; D is undetermined. V was pared by 2 bases and J by 0 bases, with 10 bases between. Germline V lookup: CDR1 SEHNR, CDR2 FQNEAQ (reference sequence). The CDR3 contains 15 residues. CDR3 nucleotides: TGTGCCAGCAGCTTAATTAGCACCGCTAACTATGGCTACACCTTC. It yields the protein CASSLISTANYGYTF.

The chain combines TRBV24-1 with TRBJ2-6; a weak D match, TRBD1 (5 bases). The CDR3 length is 15 residues. Trimming took off 3 bases at V and 2 bases at J, with 7 bases between the two ends. Germline V gene data show CDR1 as KGHDR and CDR2 as SFDVKD. The CDR3 loop reads CATSDVGAGANVLTF. As DNA, the CDR3 is TGTGCCACCAGTGATGTAGGGGCTGGGGCCAACGTCCTGACTTTC.

The rearrangement uses TRBV7-9 and TRBJ2-7; 9 nucleotides line up with TRBD1. Germline CDR1 and CDR2: SEHNR and FQNEAQ (reference sequence). The CDR3 has 14 amino acids. The ends lost 6 bases at V and 5 bases at J; junction bases unmatched: 8. This chain's CDR3 is CASSFLRDRDEQYF. The CDR3 DNA reads TGTGCCAGCAGTTTTCTCCGGGACAGGGACGAGCAGTACTTC.

V and J are TRBV2 and TRBJ2-1; D is unresolved. The V gene's germline CDR1 is SNHLY and CDR2 FYNNEI. The CDR3 covers 16 residues. Trimming left V 1 base short and J 2 bases short, with 12 bases between. The CDR3 DNA is TGTGCCAGCAGTGAAGGCATCGGGTTAGCCTACAATGAGCAGTTCTTC. This codes for CASSEGIGLAYNEQFF.

This sequence joins TRBV24-1 and TRBJ2-3, with TRBD2 identical over 14 bases. CDR3 length: 18 residues. With V trimmed by 3 bases and J by 4 bases, 8 bases remained unmatched. Germline V gene data show CDR1 as KGHDR and CDR2 as SFDVKD. For the CDR3, the DNA is TGTGCCACCAGTGATAGCTCGGGACTAGCGGGAGTCTCAGATACGCAGTATTTT. Its protein product is CATSDSSGLAGVSDTQYF.

This clone occurred once. The chain employs TRBV15 and TRBJ2-1, with TRBD1 matching over 11 bases. Germline V lookup: CDR1 LNHNV, CDR2 YYDKDF (reference sequence). The CDR3 has 14 residues. With 8 bases clipped from V and 5 bases from J, the junction kept 5 bases outside the gene matches. CDR3 region: CATDRDRGDNEQFF. The DNA for the CDR3 is TGTGCCACCGACCGGGACAGGGGGGACAATGAGCAGTTCTTC.

The gene calls are TRBV13 and TRBJ1-1; D is possibly TRBD1 (5 bases). V shed 6 bases and J shed 1 base, with 12 bases lying between them. The CDR3 is 14 amino acids. Germline V gene data show CDR1 as PRHDT and CDR2 as FYEKMQ (reference sequence). The CDR3 nucleotides read TGTGCCAGCAGTCTCACAGGAACGAACACTGAAGCTTTCTTT. Residues: CASSLTGTNTEAFF.

V usage is TRBV6-9 and J usage is TRBJ1-5; D gene unclear. This CDR3 is 16 amino acids long. The V end was cut by 0 bases, the J end by 4 bases, with 13 bases between. Germline V CDR1 and CDR2: MNHGY, SVAAGI. CDR3 protein: CASSYSRETLNQPQHF. CDR3 nucleotides: TGTGCCAGCAGTTATTCGAGGGAGACCTTAAATCAGCCCCAGCATTTT.

The CDR3 protein is CASSFGSRMNTEAFF. DNA of the CDR3: TGTGCCAGCAGCTTCGGTTCTCGCATGAACACTGAAGCTTTCTTT. The chain has TRBV5-4 and TRBJ1-1; D is ambiguous. The CDR3 is 15 residues long. Germline V lookup: CDR1 SGHNT, CDR2 YYREEE (reference sequence). Trimming left V 2 bases short and J 0 bases short, with 11 bases between.

The gene calls are TRBV6-5 and TRBJ1-2, with 8 bases that match TRBD1. This CDR3 comprises 13 residues. Germline-derived CDR1 and CDR2 are MNHEY and SVGAGI. The trim removed 4 bases at V and 9 bases at J, leaving 7 bases unmatched. The DNA for the CDR3 is TGTGCCAGCAGTTCCCGGGACAGGCAGAGCTACACCTTC. Translation: CASSSRDRQSYTF.

This clone was seen a single time. The chain employs TRBV5-1 and TRBJ2-2; 7 nucleotides line up with TRBD1. Germline CDR1 is SGHRS and CDR2 is YFSETQ. The CDR3 has 16 residues. The V gene end was trimmed by 4 bases and the J gene end by 0 bases; junction bases not matched to a gene: 6. The CDR3 loop reads CASSPDRFANTGELFF. CDR3 sequence (DNA): TGCGCCAGCAGCCCGGACAGGTTCGCGAACACCGGGGAGCTGTTTTTT.

On this clone itself: In the same sample, other DNA sequences code for this CDR3. This rearrangement joins TRBV5-1 to TRBJ1-2, with 7 bases matching TRBD1. Looked up from germline, CDR1 is SGHRS and CDR2 is YFSETQ. CDR3 length: 18 amino acids. Losses at the gene ends were 4 bases for V and 0 bases for J; bases not matched to a gene: 15. CDR3 in amino acids: CASSLAPGRQGANYGYTF. The CDR3 region has the DNA TGCGCCAGCAGCCTGGCCCCTGGCCGGCAGGGGGCTAACTATGGCTACACCTTC.

This clone was observed a single time. The CDR3 reads CASSGEGYEQYF. The CDR3, as DNA: TGCGCCAGCAGCGGAGAGGGATACGAGCAGTACTTC. The chain has TRBV5-1 and TRBJ2-7; possible D gene TRBD2, 5 bases. In germline, CDR1 is SGHRS, CDR2 YFSETQ. The V and J ends lost 4 bases and 4 bases respectively, with 9 bases between them. This CDR3 is built from 12 residues.

V is TRBV3-1 (or the pseudogene TRBV3-2) and J is TRBJ1-1; 7 nucleotides align to TRBD1. Germline-derived CDR1 and CDR2 are LGHDT and YNNKEL (reference sequence). The CDR3 is made up of 16 amino acids. V shed 8 bases, J shed 0 bases, and the junction held 12 bases outside the gene matches. The CDR3: CASVPSTGWLNTEAFF. CDR3 nucleotides: TGTGCCAGCGTTCCCTCGACAGGGTGGCTGAACACTGAAGCTTTCTTT.